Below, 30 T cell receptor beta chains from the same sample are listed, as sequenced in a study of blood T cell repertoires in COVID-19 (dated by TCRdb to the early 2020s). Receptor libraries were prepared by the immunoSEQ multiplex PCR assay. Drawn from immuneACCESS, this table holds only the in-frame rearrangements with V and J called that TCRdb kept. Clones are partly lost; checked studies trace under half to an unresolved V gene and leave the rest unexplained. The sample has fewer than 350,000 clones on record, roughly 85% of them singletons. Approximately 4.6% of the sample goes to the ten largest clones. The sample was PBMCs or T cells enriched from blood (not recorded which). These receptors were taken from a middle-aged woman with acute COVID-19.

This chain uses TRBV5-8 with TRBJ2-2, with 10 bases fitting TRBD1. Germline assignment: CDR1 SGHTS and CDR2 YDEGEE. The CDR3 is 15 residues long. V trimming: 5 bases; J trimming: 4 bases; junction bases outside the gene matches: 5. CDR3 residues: CASSDRGLGTGELFF. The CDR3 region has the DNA TGTGCCAGCAGTGACAGGGGGCTTGGCACCGGGGAGCTGTTTTTT.

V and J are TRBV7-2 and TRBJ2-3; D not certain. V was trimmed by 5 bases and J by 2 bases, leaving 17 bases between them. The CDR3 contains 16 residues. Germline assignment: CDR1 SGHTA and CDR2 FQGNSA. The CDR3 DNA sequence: TGTGCCAGCAGCAAATCAGCGACTGGAACCACAGATACGCAGTATTTT. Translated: CASSKSATGTTDTQYF.

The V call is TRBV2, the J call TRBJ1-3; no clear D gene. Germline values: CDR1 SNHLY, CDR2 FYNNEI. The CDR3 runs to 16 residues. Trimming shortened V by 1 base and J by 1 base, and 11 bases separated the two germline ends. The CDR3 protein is CASSEGRPISGNTIYF. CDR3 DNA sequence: TGTGCCAGCAGTGAAGGGCGGCCCATATCTGGAAACACCATATATTTT.

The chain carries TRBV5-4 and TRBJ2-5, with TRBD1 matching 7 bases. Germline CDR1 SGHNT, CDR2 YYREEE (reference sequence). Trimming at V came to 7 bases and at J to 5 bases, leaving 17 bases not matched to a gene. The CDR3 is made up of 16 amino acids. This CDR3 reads CASFSIENRGRETQYF. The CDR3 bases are TGTGCCAGCTTCTCGATAGAAAACAGGGGTCGGGAGACCCAGTACTTC.

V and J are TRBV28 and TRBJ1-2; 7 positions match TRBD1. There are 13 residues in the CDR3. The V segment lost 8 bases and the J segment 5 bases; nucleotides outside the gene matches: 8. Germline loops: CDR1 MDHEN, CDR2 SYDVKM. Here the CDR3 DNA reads TGTGCCAGCTCTGTGGGGACAGCATATGGCTACACCTTC. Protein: CASSVGTAYGYTF.

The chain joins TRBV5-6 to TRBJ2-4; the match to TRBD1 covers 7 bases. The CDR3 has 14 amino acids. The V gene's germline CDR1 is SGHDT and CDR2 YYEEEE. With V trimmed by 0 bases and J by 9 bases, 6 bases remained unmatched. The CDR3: CASSLVAPGGIQYF. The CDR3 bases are TGTGCCAGCAGCTTGGTCGCGCCAGGGGGCATTCAGTACTTC.

CDR3 nucleotides: TGTGCCAGTAGTATTCGGAGAAACACTGAAGCTTTCTTT. It is translated as CASSIRRNTEAFF. The chain carries TRBV19 and TRBJ1-1; D gene unclear. Germline CDR1 reads LNHDA; CDR2 reads SQIVND (reference sequence). This CDR3 is 13 amino acids long. V lost 3 bases and J lost 2, with 7 bases in between.

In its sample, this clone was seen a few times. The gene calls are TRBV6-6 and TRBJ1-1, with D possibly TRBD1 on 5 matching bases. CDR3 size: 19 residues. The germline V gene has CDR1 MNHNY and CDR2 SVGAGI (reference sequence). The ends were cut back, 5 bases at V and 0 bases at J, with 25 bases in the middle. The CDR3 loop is CASSPLGGGRGGMNTEAFF. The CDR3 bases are TGTGCCAGCAGTCCTCTCGGTGGGGGTAGGGGAGGTATGAACACTGAAGCTTTCTTT.

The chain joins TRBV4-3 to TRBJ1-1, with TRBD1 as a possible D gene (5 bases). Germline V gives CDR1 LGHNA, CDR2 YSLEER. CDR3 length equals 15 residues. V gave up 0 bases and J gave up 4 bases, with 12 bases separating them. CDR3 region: CASSQEAAGFTEAFF. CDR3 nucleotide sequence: TGCGCCAGCAGCCAAGAGGCCGCAGGGTTCACTGAAGCTTTCTTT.

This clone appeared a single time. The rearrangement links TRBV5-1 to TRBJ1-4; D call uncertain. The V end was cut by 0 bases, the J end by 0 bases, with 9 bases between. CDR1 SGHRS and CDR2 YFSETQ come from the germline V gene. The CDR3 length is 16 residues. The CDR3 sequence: CASSLETGATNEKLFF. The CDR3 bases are TGCGCCAGCAGCTTGGAAACGGGAGCAACTAATGAAAAACTGTTTTTT. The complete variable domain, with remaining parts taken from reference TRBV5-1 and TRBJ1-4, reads KAGVTQTPRYLIKTRGQQVTLSCSPISGHRSVSWYQQTPGQGLQFLFEYFSETQRNKGNFPGRFSGRQFSNSRSEMNVSTLELGDSALYLCASSLETGATNEKLFFGSGTQLSVL.

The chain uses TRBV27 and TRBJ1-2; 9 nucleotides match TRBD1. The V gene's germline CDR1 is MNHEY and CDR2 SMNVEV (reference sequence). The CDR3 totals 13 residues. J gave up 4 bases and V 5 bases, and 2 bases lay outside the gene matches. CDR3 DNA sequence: TGTGCCAGCAGTCCGACAGGGGGCTATGGCTACACCTTC. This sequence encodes CASSPTGGYGYTF.

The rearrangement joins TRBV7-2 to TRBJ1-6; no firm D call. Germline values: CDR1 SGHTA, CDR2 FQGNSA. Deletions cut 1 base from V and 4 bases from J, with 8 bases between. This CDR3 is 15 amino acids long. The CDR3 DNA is TGTGCCAGCAGCTTAGGTGGCGGATATAATTCACCCCTCCACTTT. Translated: CASSLGGGYNSPLHF.

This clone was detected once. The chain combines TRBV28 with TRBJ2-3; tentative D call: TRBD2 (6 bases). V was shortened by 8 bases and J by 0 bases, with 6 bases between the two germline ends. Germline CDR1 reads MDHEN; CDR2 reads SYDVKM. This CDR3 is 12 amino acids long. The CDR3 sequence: CASAGSTDTQYF. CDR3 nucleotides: TGTGCCAGCGCGGGAAGCACAGATACGCAGTATTTT.

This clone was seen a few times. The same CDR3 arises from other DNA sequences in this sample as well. The CDR3 nucleotides are TGTGCCAGTAGCGGACAGTTGAACACTGAAGCTTTCTTT. This encodes CASSGQLNTEAFF. The V and J genes are TRBV19 and TRBJ1-1; perhaps TRBD1 as D (6 bases). The CDR3 has 13 residues. The ends were cut back, 6 bases at V and 0 bases at J, with 8 bases in the middle. CDR1 and CDR2 (germline): LNHDA, SQIVND (reference sequence).

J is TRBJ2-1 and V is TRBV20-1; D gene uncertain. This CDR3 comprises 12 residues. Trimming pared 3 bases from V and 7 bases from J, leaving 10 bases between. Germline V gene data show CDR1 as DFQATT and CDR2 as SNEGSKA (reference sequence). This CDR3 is CSASISGNEQFF. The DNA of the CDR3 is TGCAGTGCTAGTATCTCAGGAAATGAGCAGTTCTTC.

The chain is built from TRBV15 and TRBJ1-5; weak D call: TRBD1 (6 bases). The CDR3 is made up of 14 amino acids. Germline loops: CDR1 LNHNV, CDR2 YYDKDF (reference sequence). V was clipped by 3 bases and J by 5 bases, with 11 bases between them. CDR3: CATSSTQGDQPQHF. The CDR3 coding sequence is TGTGCCACCAGCAGTACACAGGGAGATCAGCCCCAGCATTTT.

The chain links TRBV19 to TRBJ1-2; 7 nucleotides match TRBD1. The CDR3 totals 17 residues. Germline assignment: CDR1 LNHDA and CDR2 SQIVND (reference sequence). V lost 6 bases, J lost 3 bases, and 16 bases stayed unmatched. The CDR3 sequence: CASRTLTGRGRHYGYTF. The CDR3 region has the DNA TGTGCCAGTAGAACGTTGACGGGAAGGGGGCGCCACTATGGCTACACCTTC.

This CDR3 is CASSSRTEASQETQYF. DNA for the CDR3: TGTGCCAGCAGTTCCCGGACAGAAGCTTCCCAAGAGACCCAGTACTTC. The chain joins TRBV28 to TRBJ2-5; D perhaps matches TRBD1 (6 bases). Trimming took off 4 bases at V and 1 base at J, with 16 bases between the two ends. The CDR3 loop spans 16 amino acids. Germline loops: CDR1 MDHEN, CDR2 SYDVKM.

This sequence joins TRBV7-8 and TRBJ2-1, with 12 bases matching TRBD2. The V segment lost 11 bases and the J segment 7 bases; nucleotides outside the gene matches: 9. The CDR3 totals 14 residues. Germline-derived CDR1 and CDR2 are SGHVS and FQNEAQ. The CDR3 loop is CASDTGLAGNEQFF. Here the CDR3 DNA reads TGTGCCTCTGATACTGGACTAGCGGGAAATGAGCAGTTCTTC.

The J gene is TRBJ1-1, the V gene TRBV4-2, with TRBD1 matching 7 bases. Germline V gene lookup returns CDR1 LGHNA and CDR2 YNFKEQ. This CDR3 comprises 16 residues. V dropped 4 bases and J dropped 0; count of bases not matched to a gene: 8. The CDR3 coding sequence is TGTGCCAGCAGCCGTCAACAGGGGCTTATGAACACTGAAGCTTTCTTT. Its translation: CASSRQQGLMNTEAFF.

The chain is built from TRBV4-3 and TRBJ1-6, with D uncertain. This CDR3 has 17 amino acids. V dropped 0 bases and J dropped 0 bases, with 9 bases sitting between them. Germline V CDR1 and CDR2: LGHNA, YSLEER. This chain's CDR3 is CASSQEYLSSYNSPLHF. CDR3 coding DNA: TGCGCCAGCAGCCAAGAATATCTCAGCTCCTATAATTCACCCCTCCACTTT.

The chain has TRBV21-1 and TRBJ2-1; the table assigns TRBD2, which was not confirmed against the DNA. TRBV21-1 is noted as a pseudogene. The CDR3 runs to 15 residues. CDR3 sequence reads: CASSMRTSSCNEQFF. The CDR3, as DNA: TGTGCCAGCAGCATGCGGACTAGCTCATGCAATGAGCAGTTCTTC.

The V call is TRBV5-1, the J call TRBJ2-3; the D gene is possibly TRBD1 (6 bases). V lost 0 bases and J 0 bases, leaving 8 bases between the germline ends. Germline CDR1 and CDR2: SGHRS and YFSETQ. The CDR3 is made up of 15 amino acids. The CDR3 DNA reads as TGCGCCAGCAGCTTGGCCGGACAGAGCACAGATACGCAGTATTTT. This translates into CASSLAGQSTDTQYF.

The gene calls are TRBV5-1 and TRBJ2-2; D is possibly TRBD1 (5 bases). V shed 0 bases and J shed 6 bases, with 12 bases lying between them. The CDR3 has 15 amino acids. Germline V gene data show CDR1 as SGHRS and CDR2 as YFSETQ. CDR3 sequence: CASSLVSGFSGELFF. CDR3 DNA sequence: TGCGCCAGCAGCTTGGTTTCAGGGTTCTCCGGGGAGCTGTTTTTT.

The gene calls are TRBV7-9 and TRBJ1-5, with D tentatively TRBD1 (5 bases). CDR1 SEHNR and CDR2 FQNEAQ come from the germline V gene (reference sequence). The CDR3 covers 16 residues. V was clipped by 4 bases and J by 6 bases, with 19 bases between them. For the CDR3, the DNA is TGTGCCAGCAGCTCACTCGGCAAAGGGGAGGTTCAGCCCCAGCATTTT. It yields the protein CASSSLGKGEVQPQHF.

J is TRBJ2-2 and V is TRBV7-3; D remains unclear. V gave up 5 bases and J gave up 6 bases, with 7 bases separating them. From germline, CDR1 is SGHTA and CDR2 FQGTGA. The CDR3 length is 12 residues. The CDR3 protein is CASSPTPGELFF. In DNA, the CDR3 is TGTGCCAGCAGCCCTACGCCCGGGGAGCTGTTTTTT.

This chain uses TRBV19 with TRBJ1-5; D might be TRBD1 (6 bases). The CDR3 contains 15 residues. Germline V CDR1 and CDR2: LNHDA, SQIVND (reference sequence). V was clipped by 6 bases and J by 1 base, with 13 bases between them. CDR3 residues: CASRSFTGSNQPQHF. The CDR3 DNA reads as TGTGCCAGTAGGAGCTTTACAGGGAGCAATCAGCCCCAGCATTTT. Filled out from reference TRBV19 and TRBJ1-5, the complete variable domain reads DGGITQSPKYLFRKEGQNVTLSCEQNLNHDAMYWYRQDPGQGLRLIYYSQIVNDFQKGDIAEGYSVSREKKESFPLTVTSAQKNPTAFYLCASRSFTGSNQPQHFGDGTRLSIL.

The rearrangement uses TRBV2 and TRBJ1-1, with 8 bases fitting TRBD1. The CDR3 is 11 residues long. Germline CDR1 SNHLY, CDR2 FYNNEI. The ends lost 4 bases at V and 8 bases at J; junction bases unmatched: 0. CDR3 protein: CASSGTGEAFF. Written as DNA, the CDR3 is TGTGCCAGCAGTGGGACAGGGGAAGCTTTCTTT.

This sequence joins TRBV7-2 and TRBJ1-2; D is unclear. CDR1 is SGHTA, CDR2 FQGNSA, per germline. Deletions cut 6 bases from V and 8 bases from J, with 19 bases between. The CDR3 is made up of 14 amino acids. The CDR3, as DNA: TGTGCCAGCAGTCCAATTAGCCTCGGGATGGGCTACACCTTC. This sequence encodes CASSPISLGMGYTF.

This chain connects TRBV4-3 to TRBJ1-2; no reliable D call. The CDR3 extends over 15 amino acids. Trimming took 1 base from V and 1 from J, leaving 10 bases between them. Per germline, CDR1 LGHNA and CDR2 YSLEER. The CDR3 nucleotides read TGCGCCAGCAGCCAAGCCCTAGATAATAACTATGGCTACACCTTC. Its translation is CASSQALDNNYGYTF.